The rows below give T cell receptor beta chains drawn from one sample of a study of graft-versus-host responses after intestinal transplantation. Here immunoSEQ multiplex PCR was the method, and the copy in TCRdb shows in-frame clones only, minus some. Among roughly 110,000 clones, around 94% were seen once, and the ten largest hold 0.23%. Which antigens these TCRs recognize remains unknown. Sample: unstimulated CD4+ T cells sorted from spleen or lymph node cells, taken before transplant. All receptors derive from a human donor who was the organ donor for an intestinal transplant. The CDR3 runs from the conserved cysteine through the conserved F or W. A D gene is named only where the DNA matches it firmly. Part of the rows lack a size; the others show once, few, many or a class for expanded clones.

CDR3aa: CASRVGTRREGGYTF; CDR3nt: TGTGCCAGCAGAGTTGGGACCCGCCGCGAAGGTGGCTACACCTTC; len: 15; j_gene: TRBJ1-2; v_gene: TRBV6-5; abundance: NA; d_gene: NA
CDR3aa: CASSLWREGKNIQYF; CDR3nt: TGTGCCAGCAGTTTATGGCGAGAGGGCAAAAACATTCAGTACTTC; len: 15; j_gene: TRBJ2-4; v_gene: TRBV28; abundance: once; d_gene: NA
CDR3aa: CASSQDRSEKLFF; CDR3nt: TGCGCCAGCAGCCAAGATCGGTCGGAAAAACTGTTTTTT; len: 13; j_gene: TRBJ1-4; v_gene: TRBV4-3; abundance: few; d_gene: NA
CDR3aa: CASSEIREAEAFF; CDR3nt: TGTGCCAGCAGTGAAATCAGGGAGGCTGAAGCTTTCTTT; len: 13; j_gene: TRBJ1-1; v_gene: TRBV6-1; abundance: NA; d_gene: NA
CDR3aa: CASSFSGSVVYEQFF; CDR3nt: TGTGCCAGCAGCTTTTCGGGTAGTGTGGTCTATGAGCAGTTCTTC; len: 15; j_gene: TRBJ2-1; v_gene: TRBV5-8; abundance: NA; d_gene: NA
CDR3aa: CASSFGTGGYNEQFF; CDR3nt: TGTGCCAGCAGCTTCGGGACAGGCGGGTACAATGAGCAGTTCTTC; len: 15; j_gene: TRBJ2-1; v_gene: TRBV11-2; abundance: NA; d_gene: TRBD1
CDR3aa: CAWSPLPDRGLNTGELFF; CDR3nt: TGTGCCTGGAGTCCCTTACCCGACAGGGGGCTGAACACCGGGGAGCTGTTTTTT; len: 18; j_gene: TRBJ2-2; v_gene: TRBV30; abundance: NA; d_gene: TRBD1
CDR3aa: CASSSTRGAFF; CDR3nt: TGTGCCAGCAGCTCGACCCGGGGAGCTTTCTTT; len: 11; j_gene: TRBJ1-1; v_gene: TRBV28; abundance: NA; d_gene: NA
CDR3aa: CASSGGGGTGELFF; CDR3nt: TGTGCCAGCTCGGGAGGTGGAGGCACCGGGGAGCTGTTTTTT; len: 14; j_gene: TRBJ2-2; v_gene: TRBV18; abundance: NA; d_gene: NA
CDR3aa: CASSPPTGDEQYF; CDR3nt: TGTGCCAGCTCACCACCGACGGGAGACGAGCAGTACTTC; len: 13; j_gene: TRBJ2-7; v_gene: TRBV18; abundance: NA; d_gene: NA
CDR3aa: CASSYPARNEQYF; CDR3nt: TGTGCCAGCAGTTACCCCGCTCGGAACGAGCAGTACTTC; len: 13; j_gene: TRBJ2-7; v_gene: TRBV6-9; abundance: NA; d_gene: NA
CDR3aa: CASSQDLGQRGNTIYF; CDR3nt: TGTGCCAGCAGCCAAGATCTCGGCCAGCGTGGAAACACCATATATTTT; len: 16; j_gene: TRBJ1-3; v_gene: TRBV4-2; abundance: NA; d_gene: NA
CDR3aa: CATSRPGAGRNTEAFF; CDR3nt: TGTGCCACCAGCAGACCAGGGGCGGGACGGAACACTGAAGCTTTCTTT; len: 16; j_gene: TRBJ1-1; v_gene: TRBV15; abundance: NA; d_gene: NA
CDR3aa: CASRETNRGEGGEQYF; CDR3nt: TGTGCCAGCAGAGAAACCAACAGGGGCGAGGGGGGCGAGCAGTACTTC; len: 16; j_gene: TRBJ2-7; v_gene: TRBV6-6; abundance: NA; d_gene: NA
CDR3aa: CATTSGRGETQYF; CDR3nt: TGTGCCACTACTAGCGGGAGGGGAGAGACCCAGTACTTC; len: 13; j_gene: TRBJ2-5; v_gene: TRBV2; abundance: NA; d_gene: TRBD2
CDR3aa: CAWSLGGNTEAFF; CDR3nt: TGTGCCTGGAGCCTAGGGGGGAACACTGAAGCTTTCTTT; len: 13; j_gene: TRBJ1-1; v_gene: TRBV30; abundance: NA; d_gene: NA
CDR3aa: CAWSPDRGLNTGELFF; CDR3nt: TGTGCCTGGAGCCCCGACAGGGGACTGAACACCGGGGAGCTGTTTTTT; len: 16; j_gene: TRBJ2-2; v_gene: TRBV30; abundance: NA; d_gene: TRBD1
CDR3aa: CAIRAGTRPGELFF; CDR3nt: TGTGCCATCAGGGCCGGGACTAGACCCGGGGAGCTGTTTTTT; len: 14; j_gene: TRBJ2-2; v_gene: TRBV10-3; abundance: once; d_gene: TRBD2
CDR3aa: CTSSPGLGADTQYF; CDR3nt: TGCACCAGCAGCCCCGGACTGGGGGCAGATACGCAGTATTTT; len: 14; j_gene: TRBJ2-3; v_gene: TRBV1; abundance: NA; d_gene: NA
CDR3aa: CASSLITGPYEQYF; CDR3nt: TGTGCCAGCAGTTTAATCACAGGTCCCTACGAGCAGTACTTC; len: 14; j_gene: TRBJ2-7; v_gene: TRBV28; abundance: NA; d_gene: NA
CDR3aa: CASSQTGENTEAFF; CDR3nt: TGTGCCAGTAGTCAGACAGGGGAAAACACTGAAGCTTTCTTT; len: 14; j_gene: TRBJ1-1; v_gene: TRBV19; abundance: NA; d_gene: TRBD1
CDR3aa: CASSWWTSYGYTF; CDR3nt: TGTGCCAGTAGTTGGTGGACTTCCTATGGCTACACCTTC; len: 13; j_gene: TRBJ1-2; v_gene: TRBV19; abundance: NA; d_gene: NA
CDR3aa: CASSLYTGELFF; CDR3nt: TGTGCCAGCAGCCTCTACACCGGGGAGCTGTTTTTT; len: 12; j_gene: TRBJ2-2; v_gene: TRBV7-2; abundance: NA; d_gene: NA
CDR3aa: CASSLDRTRYEQYF; CDR3nt: TGCGCCAGCAGCCTGGACAGGACCAGGTACGAGCAGTACTTC; len: 14; j_gene: TRBJ2-7; v_gene: TRBV5-1; abundance: NA; d_gene: TRBD1
CDR3aa: CASSYPGSTDTQYF; CDR3nt: TGTGCCAGCAGTTATCCCGGGAGCACAGATACGCAGTATTTT; len: 14; j_gene: TRBJ2-3; v_gene: TRBV6-9; abundance: NA; d_gene: NA
CDR3aa: CASSEAARGGYTF; CDR3nt: TGTGCCAGCAGTGAAGCGGCCAGAGGTGGCTACACCTTC; len: 13; j_gene: TRBJ1-2; v_gene: TRBV2; abundance: NA; d_gene: NA
CDR3aa: CASSQDRRKGRETQYF; CDR3nt: TGCGCCAGCAGCCAAGATCGGCGGAAGGGGAGAGAGACCCAGTACTTC; len: 16; j_gene: TRBJ2-5; v_gene: TRBV4-1; abundance: NA; d_gene: NA
CDR3aa: CASSSELPEELFF; CDR3nt: TGCGCCAGCAGCTCCGAGTTGCCCGAGGAGCTGTTTTTT; len: 13; j_gene: TRBJ2-2; v_gene: TRBV5-1; abundance: NA; d_gene: NA
CDR3aa: CASSRGRYNEQFF; CDR3nt: TGTGCCAGCAGTCGGGGACGCTACAATGAGCAGTTCTTC; len: 13; j_gene: TRBJ2-1; v_gene: TRBV6-5; abundance: once; d_gene: NA
CDR3aa: CASRLISYNEQFF; CDR3nt: TGTGCCAGCAGGCTTATCTCCTACAATGAGCAGTTCTTC; len: 13; j_gene: TRBJ2-1; v_gene: TRBV6-1; abundance: NA; d_gene: NA
CDR3aa: CASSYADRRTYEQYF; CDR3nt: TGTGCCAGCAGTTACGCGGACAGGAGAACCTACGAGCAGTACTTC; len: 15; j_gene: TRBJ2-7; v_gene: TRBV6-5; abundance: NA; d_gene: TRBD1
CDR3aa: CASSSIGTSRETQYF; CDR3nt: TGTGCCAGCAGCTCTATTGGGACTAGTCGGGAGACCCAGTACTTC; len: 15; j_gene: TRBJ2-5; v_gene: TRBV11-2; abundance: NA; d_gene: TRBD2